These T cell receptor beta chains were read from a single sample in a study of cytomegalovirus exposure and HLA in healthy donors. Sequenced by immunoSEQ multiplex PCR; TCRdb stores in-frame clones only, minus some. The sample records more than 90,000 clones, roughly four fifths being singletons. The material sequenced was PBMCs. The receptors were gathered from a man aged 25 to 40 in good health and CMV-seronegative. CDR3s include the opening cysteine and the closing phenylalanine or tryptophan. Fields, in order: V gene, D gene, J gene, clone size, CDR3 DNA, CDR3 protein. D genes are given only for firm matches. Size tells how often a clone was seen (once, few, many) or the class of an expanded clone, and some rows leave it out.

TRBV2	TRBD1	TRBJ2-3	.	TGTGCCAGCAGTGGGGGGGACAGGGGGTCAGATACGCAGTATTTT	CASSGGDRGSDTQYF
TRBV5-4	TRBD2	TRBJ2-3	.	TGTGCCAGCAGCATGCGGACTAGCGCTAGCACAGATACGCAGTATTTT	CASSMRTSASTDTQYF
TRBV11-1	TRBD1	TRBJ1-2	.	TGTGCCAGCAGCCACTCCGGGACAGGGGCGGCGAGCGGCTACACCTTC	CASSHSGTGAASGYTF
TRBV9	TRBD1	TRBJ1-6	.	TGTGCCAGCAGCTCGGGACAGGCCGACAATTCACCCCTCCACTTT	CASSSGQADNSPLHF
TRBV7-9	TRBD1	TRBJ2-2	.	TGTGCCAGCAGCTCGGGACAGGCTGCGGAGCTGTTTTTT	CASSSGQAAELFF
TRBV7-2	TRBD1	TRBJ2-7	.	TGTGCCAGCAGCTTAATCGGGACAGCCTTCTACGAGCAGTACTTC	CASSLIGTAFYEQYF
TRBV18	.	TRBJ1-1	.	TGTGCCAGCTCACCGAATTCAATTACAGCGAACACTGAAGCTTTCTTT	CASSPNSITANTEAFF
TRBV19	TRBD1	TRBJ1-2	.	TGTGCCAGTAGTGTCCAGACAGGACAGGTCTATGGCTACACCTTC	CASSVQTGQVYGYTF
TRBV6-5	.	TRBJ2-5	.	TGTGCCAGCAGTTATACAGGGTCGAGGGGCCAAGAGACCCAGTACTTC	CASSYTGSRGQETQYF
TRBV5-4	.	TRBJ1-1	.	TGTGCCAGCAGCGCGGGGAGTGAAGCTTTCTTT	CASSAGSEAFF
TRBV13	.	TRBJ1-3	.	TGTGCCAGCAGCTTAGAAACGGTTGACACCATATATTTT	CASSLETVDTIYF
TRBV19	.	TRBJ2-1	.	TGTGCCAGCGGGAGCGGGTACACCAATGAGCAGTTCTTC	CASGSGYTNEQFF
TRBV19	.	TRBJ1-1	.	TGTGCCAGTAGTATTGGACTGAGCACTGAAGCTTTCTTT	CASSIGLSTEAFF
TRBV5-1	.	TRBJ1-2	few	TGCGCCAGCAGCTTGGTCGGGGGTCTGGGTGGCTACACCTTC	CASSLVGGLGGYTF
TRBV18	.	TRBJ2-1	once	TGTGCCAGCTCACCCCCTGGGAGCGATCGGTATGAGCAGTTCTTC	CASSPPGSDRYEQFF
TRBV10-3	TRBD1	TRBJ1-2	.	TGTGCCATCAGCGACAGGGGGGATGGCTACACCTTC	CAISDRGDGYTF
TRBV4-1	.	TRBJ1-3	.	TGCGCCAGCAGCCAAATCGGCAGGGCTTATGGAAACACCATATATTTT	CASSQIGRAYGNTIYF
TRBV5-5	.	TRBJ2-3	once	TGTGCCAGCAGCCTCCGCAGGGCAGATACGCAGTATTTT	CASSLRRADTQYF
TRBV9	.	TRBJ1-1	.	TGTGCCAGCAGCCCGGGGTCCAGGAACACTGAAGCTTTCTTT	CASSPGSRNTEAFF
TRBV6-1	TRBD1	TRBJ2-3	.	TGTGCCAGCAGTGAATGGGCGGGACAGGGCACAGATACGCAGTATTTT	CASSEWAGQGTDTQYF
TRBV10-3	TRBD1	TRBJ1-5	.	TGTGCCATCAGTGACTTCCCAGGACAGGGGAGTAGCAATCAGCCCCAGCATTTT	CAISDFPGQGSSNQPQHF
TRBV2	.	TRBJ1-2	.	TGTGCCAGCAAGCAGAGGGATAAGGGCTATGGCTACACCTTC	CASKQRDKGYGYTF
TRBV4-3	TRBD1	TRBJ1-1	.	TGCGCCAGCAGCCAAGAGACAGGGGGCGCGTACACTGAAGCTTTCTTT	CASSQETGGAYTEAFF
TRBV27	TRBD1	TRBJ2-2	once	TGTGCCAGCAGGACAGGGCCTGGAGAGCTGTTTTTT	CASRTGPGELFF
TRBV28	TRBD1	TRBJ1-2	.	TGTGCCAGCAGTTTCGGGACAGGGCTGAGCTATGGCTACACCTTC	CASSFGTGLSYGYTF